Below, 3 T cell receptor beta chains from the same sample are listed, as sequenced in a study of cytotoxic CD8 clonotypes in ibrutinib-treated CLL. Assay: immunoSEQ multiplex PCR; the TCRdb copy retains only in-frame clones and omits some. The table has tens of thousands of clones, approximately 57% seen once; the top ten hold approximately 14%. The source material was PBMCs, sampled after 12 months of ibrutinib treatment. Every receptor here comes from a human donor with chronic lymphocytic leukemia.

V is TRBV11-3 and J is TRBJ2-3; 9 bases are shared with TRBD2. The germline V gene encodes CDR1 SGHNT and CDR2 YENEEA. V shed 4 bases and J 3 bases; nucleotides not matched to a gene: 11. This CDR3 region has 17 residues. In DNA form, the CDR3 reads TGTGCCAGCAGCTCTCCCCGAGCGGGGGGCGGGACAGATACGCAGTATTTT. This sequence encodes CASSSPRAGGGTDTQYF.

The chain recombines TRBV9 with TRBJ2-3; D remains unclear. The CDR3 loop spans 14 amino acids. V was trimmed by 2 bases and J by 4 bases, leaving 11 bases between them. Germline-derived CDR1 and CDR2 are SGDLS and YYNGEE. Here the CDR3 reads CASSVQPDADTQYF. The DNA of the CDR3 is TGTGCCAGCAGCGTTCAACCCGACGCAGATACGCAGTATTTT. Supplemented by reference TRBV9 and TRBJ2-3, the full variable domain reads DSGVTQTPKHLITATGQRVTLRCSPRSGDLSVYWYQQSLDQGLQFLIQYYNGEERAKGNILERFSAQQFPDLHSELNLSSLELGDSALYFCASSVQPDADTQYFGPGTRLTVL.

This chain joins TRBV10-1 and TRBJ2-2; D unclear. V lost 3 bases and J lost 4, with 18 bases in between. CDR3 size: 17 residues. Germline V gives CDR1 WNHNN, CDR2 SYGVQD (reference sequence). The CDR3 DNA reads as TGCGCCAGCAGTGAAGATATCGGCAGTTCTGGCACCGGGGAGCTGTTTTTT. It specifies CASSEDIGSSGTGELFF.